The 10 T cell receptor beta chains presented below share a single source sample, sequenced in a study of cytomegalovirus exposure and HLA in healthy donors. Amplification used 60 Vbeta primers and 13 Jbeta primers. Assay used: immunoSEQ multiplex PCR; TCRdb lists only in-frame clones, some missing. The sample has 110,000 to 150,000 clones, roughly 80% seen once; the top ten hold 3.3%. The sequencing sample was made of PBMCs. These receptors originate from a man aged 35 to 55 in good health and CMV-seronegative.

This chain links TRBV7-2 with TRBJ2-3; 10 bases are shared with TRBD1. CDR1 is SGHTA and CDR2 is FQGNSA in the germline V gene. The junction had 9 bases not matched to a gene; V was cut back by 5 bases and J by 4 bases. This CDR3 comprises 16 residues. CDR3 bases: TGTGCCAGCAGCCGAACCCGGGACAGGGGATCAGATACGCAGTATTTT. Translated, it gives CASSRTRDRGSDTQYF.

This clone was observed a single time. CDR3 amino acids: CASGSGTYEQYF. CDR3 nucleotides: TGTGCTAGTGGTTCGGGGACCTACGAGCAGTACTTC. The chain couples TRBV12-5 to TRBJ2-7; D is perhaps TRBD2 (5 bases). V lost 4 bases to trimming and J lost 2 bases, with 6 bases between them. Germline V gene lookup returns CDR1 LGHNT and CDR2 FRNRAP. This CDR3 has 12 residues.

This chain uses TRBV7-9 with TRBJ2-2; maybe TRBD2 (7 bases). Between the trimmed V and J ends, which lost 6 bases and 1 base, there was a span of 15 bases. Germline V gene lookup returns CDR1 SEHNR and CDR2 FQNEAQ (reference sequence). The CDR3 is 16 residues long. The CDR3 DNA sequence: TGTGCCAGCAGTCCCCGCGGGGGCGGGAACACCGGGGAGCTGTTTTTT. Encoded protein: CASSPRGGGNTGELFF.

This clone was observed a single time. The gene calls are TRBV10-3 and TRBJ2-7; no reliable D call. Germline loops: CDR1 ENHRY, CDR2 SYGVKD. The CDR3 contains 13 residues. V was pared by 4 bases and J by 2 bases, with 9 bases between. CDR3 sequence (DNA): TGTGCCATCAGTGCCCCCTCAGCCTACGAGCAGTACTTC. It encodes CAISAPSAYEQYF.

This clone came up once. CDR3 DNA sequence: TGTGCCAGCAGCTTTAGTCGGGACTTGATGGCTGGCTACACCTTC. It translates to CASSFSRDLMAGYTF. The chain combines TRBV7-9 with TRBJ1-2; D perhaps matches TRBD1 (5 bases). The germline gives CDR1 SEHNR, CDR2 FQNEAQ (reference sequence). The CDR3 contains 15 residues. V lost 3 bases to trimming and J lost 7 bases, with 18 bases between them.

The chain carries TRBV28 and TRBJ2-7; possible D gene TRBD2, 5 bases. This CDR3 is built from 13 residues. Germline assignment: CDR1 MDHEN and CDR2 SYDVKM. With 8 bases removed from V and 2 bases from J, the gap between germline ends came to 13 bases. The CDR3 nucleotides read TGTGCCAGCTACGAGGGCAGGACCTACGAGCAGTACTTC. Protein: CASYEGRTYEQYF.

This rearrangement joins TRBV10-3 to TRBJ2-7, with D possibly matching TRBD1 (6 bases). The V and J ends lost 6 bases and 0 bases respectively, with 12 bases between them. This CDR3 has 14 residues. Germline-derived CDR1 and CDR2 are ENHRY and SYGVKD. CDR3 protein: CAISGQLFSYEQYF. CDR3 in DNA: TGTGCCATCAGCGGACAGTTGTTCTCCTACGAGCAGTACTTC.

This clone came up a few times. This rearrangement joins TRBV5-1 to TRBJ1-2; D unresolved. Germline V gene lookup returns CDR1 SGHRS and CDR2 YFSETQ. The CDR3 sequence is 14 residues long. V lost 2 bases and J lost 0, with 8 bases in between. In DNA form, the CDR3 reads TGCGCCAGCAGCTTTGAAACTCCTAACTATGGCTACACCTTC. Its translation is CASSFETPNYGYTF.

This clone was counted only a few times. The CDR3 loop reads CASSSSRQGGDTQYF. The CDR3 coding sequence is TGTGCCAGCAGCTCAAGTCGCCAGGGAGGAGATACGCAGTATTTT. V and J are TRBV13 and TRBJ2-3; tentatively, D is TRBD2 (6 bases). From germline, CDR1 is PRHDT and CDR2 FYEKMQ (reference sequence). This CDR3 has 15 amino acids. Trimming took 4 bases from V and 5 from J, leaving 16 bases between them.

The chain employs TRBV30 and TRBJ2-7; tentatively, D is TRBD2 (6 bases). Germline assignment: CDR1 GTSNPN and CDR2 SVGIG (reference sequence). The ends were cut back, 0 bases at V and 3 bases at J, with 9 bases in the middle. The CDR3 totals 13 residues. CDR3 sequence (DNA): TGTGCCTGGAGTGTCGGGGGAAGCTACGAGCAGTACTTC. It encodes CAWSVGGSYEQYF.